One and the same sample provided the 23 T cell receptor beta chains below, sequenced in a study of shared clonotypes between healthy human individuals. Data came from immunoSEQ multiplex PCR; TCRdb stores just in-frame clones and leaves some out. The sample carries 2 million to 2.5 million clones, 92% recorded once. The source material was naive CD4+ T cells from PBMCs. Subset reported: CD45RA+ positively selected. The receptor set was obtained from a man aged 18 to 35 in good health. Some clones in this sample may be carry-over from other donors' samples.

This sequence joins TRBV10-3 and TRBJ2-6, with D tentatively TRBD1 (6 bases). Trimming took 6 bases from V and 0 from J, leaving 18 bases between them. CDR1 and CDR2 from the germline V gene are ENHRY and SYGVKD. The CDR3 runs to 18 residues. This CDR3 is CAISNPTGLSSGANVLTF. The CDR3 bases are TGTGCCATCAGCAACCCGACAGGACTGTCCTCTGGGGCCAACGTCCTGACTTTC.

The chain couples TRBV5-6 to TRBJ2-3, with a possible D match to TRBD2 (5 bases). Germline CDR1 and CDR2: SGHDT and YYEEEE. Trimming stripped 3 bases from V and 6 bases from J, with 14 bases between. The CDR3 has 14 residues. DNA of the CDR3: TGTGCCAGCAGCTGGAGAGCGGCAAGGGATACGCAGTATTTT. Protein product: CASSWRAARDTQYF.

Here the CDR3 DNA reads TGTGCCAGCAGCGTAGGGCCAGCGGGTATATACGAGCAGTACTTC. It specifies CASSVGPAGIYEQYF. This sequence joins TRBV9 and TRBJ2-7; tentatively, D is TRBD2 (6 bases). Germline V gene lookup returns CDR1 SGDLS and CDR2 YYNGEE. CDR3 length: 15 residues. Trimming pared 0 bases from V and 4 bases from J, leaving 14 bases between.

This clone was counted a single time. The chain joins TRBV2 to TRBJ1-2; 10 bases are shared with TRBD1. This CDR3 comprises 17 residues. Germline assignment: CDR1 SNHLY and CDR2 FYNNEI. V was pared by 8 bases and J by 0 bases, with 12 bases of the junction left unmatched. The CDR3 sequence: CASAPGTGALANYGYTF. CDR3 DNA: TGTGCCAGCGCCCCAGGGACAGGGGCTTTAGCTAACTATGGCTACACCTTC. Combining the CDR3 with reference TRBV2 and TRBJ1-2 gives the whole variable domain EPEVTQTPSHQVTQMGQEVILRCVPISNHLYFYWYRQILGQKVEFLVSFYNNEISEKSEIFDDQFSVERPDGSNFTLKIRSTKLEDSAMYFCASAPGTGALANYGYTFGSGTRLTVV.

CDR3 nucleotides: TGTGCCAGCATCGCCCAGGGGGCTTCCTACGAGCAGTACTTC. Encoded protein: CASIAQGASYEQYF. The chain uses TRBV28 and TRBJ2-7; TRBD1 matches at 8 bases. Germline V gene sequence: CDR1 MDHEN, CDR2 SYDVKM. The trim removed 7 bases at V and 1 base at J, leaving 6 bases unmatched. This CDR3 region has 14 residues.

The chain joins TRBV5-1 to TRBJ2-2; D may be TRBD1 (6 bases). Per the germline V gene, CDR1 is SGHRS and CDR2 is YFSETQ. The CDR3 has 16 amino acids. The V gene lost 4 bases and the J gene lost 4 bases, with 17 bases spanning the gap. In DNA form, the CDR3 reads TGCGCCAGCAGCACAAATCAGGGGTATGGCACCGGGGAGCTGTTTTTT. Translating gives CASSTNQGYGTGELFF.

Remarks on this clone: Other DNA sequences in this specimen translate into the identical CDR3. This chain joins TRBV5-1 and TRBJ2-2; 12 bases fit TRBD2. The CDR3 contains 16 residues. Germline CDR1 reads SGHRS; CDR2 reads YFSETQ. Unmatched junction bases numbered 2, after V lost 0 bases and J lost 5 bases. The CDR3 DNA sequence: TGCGCCAGCAGCTTGGGACTAGCGGGAGATACCGGGGAGCTGTTTTTT. Translation gives CASSLGLAGDTGELFF.

The count of this clone is one. The chain recombines TRBV5-1 with TRBJ2-5; 7 nucleotides align to TRBD1. The germline V gene encodes CDR1 SGHRS and CDR2 YFSETQ. There are 16 residues in the CDR3. The V and J ends lost 3 bases and 4 bases, in that order; junction bases with no gene match: 12. The DNA of the CDR3 is TGCGCCAGCAGCTCCTTTCGACAGGGTCAAGTAGAGACCCAGTACTTC. Residues: CASSSFRQGQVETQYF.

The chain joins TRBV6-5 to TRBJ1-3; D is unclear. Trimming removed 5 bases at V and 0 bases at J, with 8 bases between. CDR1 is MNHEY and CDR2 is SVGAGI in the germline V gene. The CDR3 totals 14 residues. CDR3 region: CASSKDISGNTIYF. The CDR3, as DNA: TGTGCCAGCAGTAAAGACATCTCTGGAAACACCATATATTTT.

Only a few counts were recorded for this clone. The sample carries other DNA sequences with the same CDR3. The chain uses TRBV19 and TRBJ1-5; D is unresolved. Germline CDR1 is LNHDA and CDR2 is SQIVND (reference sequence). Between the trimmed V and J ends, which lost 4 bases and 0 bases, there was a span of 4 bases. The CDR3 is 13 amino acids. CDR3 protein: CASSRNSNQPQHF. CDR3 in DNA: TGTGCCAGTAGTAGAAATAGCAATCAGCCCCAGCATTTT.

This rearrangement joins TRBV5-1 to TRBJ2-7; tentatively, D is TRBD1 (6 bases). Trimming took 4 bases from V and 4 from J, leaving 18 bases between them. This CDR3 has 15 amino acids. CDR1 is SGHRS, CDR2 YFSETQ, per germline. The chain's CDR3 is CASSLSWAGVYEQYF. DNA of the CDR3: TGCGCCAGCAGCCTCTCGTGGGCAGGGGTATACGAGCAGTACTTC.

The chain recombines TRBV19 with TRBJ2-5; the D call may be TRBD1 or TRBD2 (5 bases each). CDR3 size: 14 residues. Trimming cost V 3 bases and J 4 bases, with 12 bases left between them. CDR1 is LNHDA and CDR2 is SQIVND in the germline V gene (reference sequence). CDR3 bases: TGTGCCAGTAGTATCCGAGGGGCGGGAGAGACCCAGTACTTC. Translating it yields CASSIRGAGETQYF.

V gene TRBV14 combines with J gene TRBJ2-3, with D unresolved. The CDR3 has 16 residues. Per germline, CDR1 SGHDN and CDR2 FVKESK. Trimming shortened V by 4 bases and J by 0 bases, and 14 bases separated the two germline ends. CDR3 DNA: TGTGCCAGCAGCCCCAGACTGACTTCTAGCACAGATACGCAGTATTTT. It is translated as CASSPRLTSSTDTQYF.

This clone was detected once. The chain uses TRBV7-9 and TRBJ1-2, with D possibly matching TRBD1 (6 bases). The ends were cut back, 4 bases at V and 8 bases at J, with 14 bases in the middle. This CDR3 contains 13 residues. Germline lookup yields CDR1 SEHNR and CDR2 FQNEAQ (reference sequence). This CDR3 is CASSWDTKTGYTF. CDR3 DNA sequence: TGTGCCAGCAGCTGGGACACTAAAACGGGCTACACCTTC.

V usage is TRBV7-3 and J usage is TRBJ2-2; TRBD2 is a possible D gene (6 bases). V gave up 4 bases and J gave up 0 bases, with 12 bases separating them. The CDR3 sequence is 16 residues long. The germline V gene encodes CDR1 SGHTA and CDR2 FQGTGA. In DNA, the CDR3 is TGTGCCAGCAGCTCATGGGCTAGCGCGAACACCGGGGAGCTGTTTTTT. Amino acids: CASSSWASANTGELFF. The variable domain in full, completed from reference TRBV7-3 and TRBJ2-2, reads GAGVSQTPSNKVTEKGKYVELRCDPISGHTALYWYRQSLGQGPEFLIYFQGTGAADDSGLPNDRFFAVRPEGSVSTLKIQRTERGDSAVYLCASSSWASANTGELFFGEGSRLTVL.

J is TRBJ1-1 and V is TRBV9; D unresolved. The CDR3 spans 14 residues. Deletions cut 0 bases from V and 5 bases from J, with 11 bases between. Looked up from germline, CDR1 is SGDLS and CDR2 is YYNGEE. CDR3 DNA: TGTGCCAGCAGCGTAGCTCCCCTAGGGACTGAAGCTTTCTTT. This encodes CASSVAPLGTEAFF.

The chain is built from TRBV15 and TRBJ2-7; the match to TRBD2 covers 8 bases. This CDR3 has 16 amino acids. J gave up 11 bases and V 1 base, and 16 bases lay outside the gene matches. The germline CDR1 and CDR2 sequences are LNHNV and YYDKDF (reference sequence). The CDR3 region is CATSRVFSGLGSEKYF. CDR3 bases: TGTGCCACCAGCAGAGTGTTTTCGGGACTAGGCAGTGAGAAGTACTTC.

The CDR3 region is CASRGGSYNEQFF. The DNA for the CDR3 is TGTGCCAGCAGGGGGGGCTCCTACAATGAGCAGTTCTTC. V gene TRBV5-4 combines with J gene TRBJ2-1; TRBD2 might be the D (6 bases). This CDR3 region has 13 residues. V was cut by 5 bases and J by 0 bases, with 6 bases left in between. Germline lookup yields CDR1 SGHNT and CDR2 YYREEE (reference sequence).

The rearrangement uses TRBV6-1 and TRBJ2-3; 7 nucleotides agree with TRBD2. The CDR3 loop spans 14 amino acids. The V gene end was trimmed by 11 bases and the J gene end by 2 bases; junction bases not matched to a gene: 10. The germline gives CDR1 MNHNS, CDR2 SASEGT. CDR3 region: CAGRGGVDTDTQYF. CDR3 nucleotides: TGTGCCGGTCGGGGAGGGGTCGACACAGATACGCAGTATTTT.

The V gene is TRBV5-6, the J gene TRBJ2-3; TRBD1 aligns across 7 bases. The ends lost 4 bases at V and 4 bases at J; junction bases unmatched: 12. This CDR3 is 16 amino acids long. In germline, CDR1 is SGHDT, CDR2 YYEEEE. The CDR3 spells CASSPRPRQGPDTQYF. The CDR3 DNA sequence: TGTGCCAGCAGCCCACGACCTCGACAGGGCCCAGATACGCAGTATTTT.

This clone was seen a handful of times. The V and J genes are TRBV9 and TRBJ1-1, with TRBD1 as a possible D gene (5 bases). V was cut by 0 bases and J by 2 bases, with 11 bases left in between. This CDR3 has 15 amino acids. The germline V gene encodes CDR1 SGDLS and CDR2 YYNGEE. The CDR3 coding sequence is TGTGCCAGCAGCGTAGCCCCGGGGACCAACACTGAAGCTTTCTTT. It encodes CASSVAPGTNTEAFF.

The chain is built from TRBV14 and TRBJ2-2; TRBD2 is a possible D gene (6 bases). Trimming took off 1 base at V and 3 bases at J, with 9 bases between the two ends. CDR1 is SGHDN, CDR2 FVKESK, per germline. This CDR3 is built from 15 residues. CDR3: CASSQGGGYTGELFF. CDR3 sequence (DNA): TGTGCCAGCAGCCAAGGAGGAGGGTACACCGGGGAGCTGTTTTTT.

This clone was counted once. The gene calls are TRBV7-3 and TRBJ2-7, with 7 bases fitting TRBD1. CDR1 is SGHTA and CDR2 is FQGTGA in the germline V gene. The CDR3 extends over 15 amino acids. The ends lost 2 bases at V and 2 bases at J; junction bases unmatched: 6. The CDR3 sequence: CASSLGGTETYEQYF. The DNA of the CDR3 is TGTGCCAGCAGCTTAGGTGGGACAGAAACCTACGAGCAGTACTTC.